Shown below are 25 T cell receptor beta chains from a single sample sequenced in a study of blood T cell repertoires in COVID-19 (dated by TCRdb to the early 2020s). The library was generated by the immunoSEQ multiplex PCR assay. In its TCRdb copy, this immuneACCESS table keeps in-frame sequences only and misses some clones. Where compared with another copy, unresolved V genes explain less than half of these, and the others have no known cause. The sample has fewer than 250,000 clones on record, approximately 91% of them singletons. The leading ten clones occupy about 6.5% of the sample. Source material: peripheral blood. Source of these receptors: a man in his sixties who had recovered from COVID-19.

The gene calls are TRBV29-1 and TRBJ1-2; perhaps TRBD1 as D (6 bases). V shed 4 bases and J shed 2 bases, with 20 bases lying between them. The CDR3 loop spans 16 amino acids. Germline CDR1 reads SQVTM; CDR2 reads ANQGSEA. CDR3 sequence (DNA): TGCAGCGTTGGGGGGTTTAGTACAGGGTCCAACTATGGCTACACCTTC. As protein: CSVGGFSTGSNYGYTF.

The chain recombines TRBV18 with TRBJ1-2; the D gene is possibly TRBD1 (5 bases). V lost 3 bases and J 8 bases, leaving 16 bases between the germline ends. Germline CDR1 KGHSH, CDR2 LQKENI. The CDR3 has 14 residues. CDR3 coding DNA: TGTGCCAGCTCACCCTGGGTGGAGGGGCACGGCTACACCTTC. Residues: CASSPWVEGHGYTF.

The gene calls are TRBV5-1 and TRBJ2-7; 7 bases line up with TRBD1. V lost 0 bases to trimming and J lost 2 bases; unmatched junction nucleotides: 5. The CDR3 loop spans 15 amino acids. CDR1 and CDR2 (germline): SGHRS, YFSETQ. The CDR3 DNA sequence: TGCGCCAGCAGCTTGGAAGGGGGCCCCCCCTACGAGCAGTACTTC. The encoded protein is CASSLEGGPPYEQYF.

The V and J genes are TRBV5-4 and TRBJ1-4, with D possibly TRBD1 on 6 matching bases. This CDR3 has 12 residues. CDR1 is SGHNT, CDR2 YYREEE, per germline (reference sequence). Trimming cost V 9 bases and J 15 bases, with 21 bases left between them. The CDR3 nucleotides read TGTGCCACCCACCAGGCCGGGACAACCTTGTTTTTT. Protein sequence: CATHQAGTTLFF.

This rearrangement joins TRBV10-3 to TRBJ2-3; TRBD1 is a possible D gene (6 bases). The CDR3 is made up of 15 amino acids. The V gene lost 6 bases and the J gene lost 0 bases, with 13 bases spanning the gap. CDR1 is ENHRY, CDR2 SYGVKD, per germline. CDR3 bases: TGTGCCATCAGCTCACAGGGCTCAAGCACAGATACGCAGTATTTT. Translation gives CAISSQGSSTDTQYF.

This rearrangement joins TRBV5-4 to TRBJ2-7, with TRBD2 matching over 7 bases. The V gene end was trimmed by 4 bases and the J gene end by 0 bases; junction bases not matched to a gene: 7. Germline V CDR1 and CDR2: SGHNT, YYREEE (reference sequence). This CDR3 region has 15 residues. CDR3 coding DNA: TGTGCCAGCAGCCTTGACGGGGGGTTCTCCTACGAGCAGTACTTC. This encodes CASSLDGGFSYEQYF. Variable domain in full (rest from reference TRBV5-4 and TRBJ2-7): ETGVTQSPTHLIKTRGQQVTLRCSSQSGHNTVSWYQQALGQGPQFIFQYYREEENGRGNFPPRFSGLQFPNYSSELNVNALELDDSALYLCASSLDGGFSYEQYFGPGTRLTVT.

This chain joins TRBV30 and TRBJ1-1; D gene uncertain. The germline V gene has CDR1 GTSNPN and CDR2 SVGIG (reference sequence). The CDR3 loop spans 13 amino acids. The V end was cut by 4 bases, the J end by 0 bases, with 9 bases between. The CDR3 reads CAWKRQLNTEAFF. The CDR3 region has the DNA TGTGCCTGGAAAAGACAATTGAACACTGAAGCTTTCTTT.

The rearrangement uses TRBV12-5 and TRBJ2-7, with 7 positions matching TRBD1. V lost 7 bases, J lost 6 bases, and 6 bases stayed unmatched. The length of the CDR3 is 12 residues. CDR1 and CDR2 from the germline V gene are LGHNT and FRNRAP. The CDR3 DNA reads TGTGCTAGTGCCCAAACAGGGGTCGAGCAGTACTTC. This gives the protein CASAQTGVEQYF.

On this clone: This sample includes further DNA sequences coding for the same CDR3. The J gene is TRBJ1-1, the V gene TRBV5-1; D gene uncertain. The CDR3 extends over 14 amino acids. Germline CDR1 and CDR2: SGHRS and YFSETQ. The V and J ends lost 0 bases and 2 bases respectively, with 8 bases between them. The CDR3 DNA follows: TGCGCCAGCAGCTTGGGAGAAATTAACACTGAAGCTTTCTTT. This encodes CASSLGEINTEAFF.

V is TRBV19 and J is TRBJ1-1; TRBD1 agrees at 7 bases. The germline CDR1 and CDR2 sequences are LNHDA and SQIVND (reference sequence). The CDR3 length is 11 residues. The trim removed 6 bases at V and 7 bases at J, leaving 2 bases unmatched. The DNA for the CDR3 is TGTGCCAGTAGCCGACAGGGTGAAGCTTTCTTT. It is translated as CASSRQGEAFF.

This clone showed up just once. The CDR3, as DNA: TGTGCCAGCAGCTTAATAGTAGCGGGAGGGAATTACGAGCAGTACTTC. Residues: CASSLIVAGGNYEQYF. The gene calls are TRBV11-2 and TRBJ2-7; 11 bases match TRBD2. Per the germline V gene, CDR1 is SGHAT and CDR2 is FQNNGV. V trimming: 2 bases; J trimming: 4 bases; junction bases outside the gene matches: 7. This CDR3 has 16 amino acids.

This clone was observed once. This chain connects TRBV27 to TRBJ2-7; D not resolved. The CDR3 length is 13 residues. The V gene lost 3 bases and the J gene lost 0 bases, with 6 bases spanning the gap. Germline V gives CDR1 MNHEY, CDR2 SMNVEV (reference sequence). CDR3 residues: CASSFLSSYEQYF. CDR3 bases: TGTGCCAGCAGTTTTTTGAGCTCCTACGAGCAGTACTTC.

The chain joins TRBV2 to TRBJ2-6; TRBD1 is a possible D gene (6 bases). Germline loops: CDR1 SNHLY, CDR2 FYNNEI. Trimming removed 8 bases at V and 2 bases at J, with 13 bases between. The CDR3 is 15 residues long. The CDR3 coding sequence is TGTGCCAGCGCAATAAGGGGGACTGGGGCCAACGTCCTGACTTTC. Its protein is CASAIRGTGANVLTF.

This chain links TRBV10-3 with TRBJ2-7, with 10 bases lining up with TRBD1. CDR1 and CDR2 (germline): ENHRY, SYGVKD. The trim removed 6 bases at V and 0 bases at J, leaving 2 bases unmatched. The CDR3 covers 14 residues. This chain's CDR3 is CAISGTGVSYEQYF. CDR3 DNA: TGTGCCATCAGCGGGACAGGGGTCTCCTACGAGCAGTACTTC.

The rearrangement uses TRBV19 and TRBJ1-4, with D tentatively TRBD1 (5 bases). Trimming stripped 5 bases from V and 8 bases from J, with 18 bases between. The germline V gene has CDR1 LNHDA and CDR2 SQIVND (reference sequence). The CDR3 contains 15 residues. The CDR3 DNA is TGTGCCAGTAGTTCAGTTCACGGAAAGGGGGAAAAACTGTTTTTT. Translation: CASSSVHGKGEKLFF.

The chain carries TRBV4-2 and TRBJ1-2; D gene uncertain. The CDR3 covers 16 residues. V was cut by 4 bases and J by 6 bases, with 21 bases left in between. The germline CDR1 and CDR2 sequences are LGHNA and YNFKEQ. CDR3 amino acids: CASSPSFEGEANGYTF. The DNA for the CDR3 is TGTGCCAGCAGCCCCTCGTTCGAGGGAGAGGCCAATGGCTACACCTTC.

The chain uses TRBV7-3 and TRBJ2-7; weak D call: TRBD1 (5 bases). CDR1 is SGHTA, CDR2 FQGTGA, per germline. With 3 bases removed from V and 5 bases from J, the gap between germline ends came to 11 bases. CDR3 length: 13 amino acids. The CDR3 is CASSLGRLNEQYF. CDR3 in DNA: TGTGCCAGCAGCTTGGGGCGTCTGAACGAGCAGTACTTC.

The genes are TRBV6-2 or TRBV6-3 and TRBJ2-2; TRBD2 agrees at 12 bases. The V segment lost 6 bases and the J segment 1 base; nucleotides outside the gene matches: 9. Germline V gene data show CDR1 as MNHEY and CDR2 as SVGEGT. The CDR3 is 18 residues long. The CDR3 nucleotides read TGTGCCAGCAGCCAGTCCGGACTAGCGGGACTGAACACCGGGGAGCTGTTTTTT. Its protein is CASSQSGLAGLNTGELFF.

The rearrangement links TRBV7-2 to TRBJ1-6; 7 bases are a match to TRBD1. Germline loops: CDR1 SGHTA, CDR2 FQGNSA. CDR3 size: 14 residues. V was clipped by 5 bases and J by 8 bases; unmatched bases: 6. The chain's CDR3 is CASSPRQGDSPLHF. CDR3 nucleotides: TGTGCCAGCAGCCCAAGACAGGGTGATTCACCCCTCCACTTT.

The CDR3 protein is CASRGRATGELFF. The CDR3 nucleotides read TGTGCCAGCAGGGGGAGGGCCACCGGGGAGCTGTTTTTT. The V call is TRBV12-3 or TRBV12-4, the J call TRBJ2-2; 7 positions agree with TRBD2. The CDR3 covers 13 residues. The trim removed 6 bases at V and 4 bases at J, leaving 2 bases unmatched.

The chain couples TRBV5-6 to TRBJ2-5; weak D call: TRBD2 (6 bases). The V end was cut by 5 bases, the J end by 7 bases, with 18 bases between. The CDR3 runs 14 residues. Germline CDR1 and CDR2: SGHDT and YYEEEE. The CDR3 DNA reads TGTGCCAGCAGTCGTCAAATTAACGGGGGGACCCAGTACTTC. This gives the protein CASSRQINGGTQYF.

The CDR3 DNA follows: TGTGCCAGCAGCCTCACAGGGAACTATGGCTACACCTTC. Amino acid sequence: CASSLTGNYGYTF. The genes are TRBV3-1 (or the pseudogene TRBV3-2) and TRBJ1-2; D possibly corresponds to TRBD1 (6 bases). This CDR3 is 13 amino acids long. Between the trimmed V and J ends, which lost 4 bases and 2 bases, there was a span of 8 bases. Germline assignment: CDR1 LGHDT and CDR2 YNNKEL (reference sequence).

The chain links TRBV5-1 to TRBJ2-5; D might be TRBD2 (5 bases). CDR1 is SGHRS, CDR2 YFSETQ, per germline. This CDR3 is built from 14 residues. The V end was cut by 4 bases, the J end by 5 bases, with 15 bases between. CDR3 nucleotides: TGCGCCAGCAGCCCTGGGGTCAGGAGGGAGACCCAGTACTTC. As protein: CASSPGVRRETQYF.

This chain links TRBV11-2 with TRBJ2-6; D might be TRBD2 (5 bases). Germline lookup yields CDR1 SGHAT and CDR2 FQNNGV. The CDR3 totals 13 residues. Deletions cut 6 bases from V and 4 bases from J, with 7 bases between. The CDR3 nucleotides read TGTGCCAGCAGAATAGCGGGGGCCAACGTCCTGACTTTC. This codes for CASRIAGANVLTF.

This clone has only one observation. The J gene is TRBJ2-2, the V gene TRBV19, with 14 bases aligning to TRBD2. The length of the CDR3 is 16 residues. The germline CDR1 and CDR2 sequences are LNHDA and SQIVND (reference sequence). V was clipped by 4 bases and J by 7 bases; unmatched bases: 5. For the CDR3, the DNA is TGTGCCAGTAGTACGGGACTAGCGGGAGCGGTCGGGGAGCTGTTTTTT. Protein product: CASSTGLAGAVGELFF.